The sequence of this TCR beta chain was determined in a study of identifying expanded T cells in peripheral blood (dated by TCRdb to between 2018 and 2020). For the wider study: Technical replicates were generated by sequencing separate aliquots of the same genomic DNA pool, with four replicates compared pairwise.

Overall results and qualifications from the work: In all healthy donors, the variance in clone template counts between samples taken 2 to 3 weeks apart rose significantly as total template count increased. Approximately 1.2 differentially abundant clones were flagged by the binomial model between technical replicates, whereas about 16 and 20 were flagged over approximately two weeks and four weeks, respectively. Across all healthy-donor time intervals, the beta-binomial model significantly lowered both the number of clones called differentially abundant and the false-positive rate. The authors expected that biological variance in healthy repertoires might rise further over much longer intervals, such as months to years.

As concerns this clone: Its binding antigen is unknown. Per-base quality was not reported, and no clone a single base away is much larger than it.

The V and J ends are trimmed by 0 bases and 2 bases, leaving 12 bases between them. The CDR3 covers 15 residues, taking in both the cysteine and the phenylalanine. The CDR3 DNA has 45 bases and is translated from base 1. According to the germline V gene, CDR1 reads SGHRS and CDR2 reads YFSETQ. During the collection period, no infections or other immune events were recorded for the healthy donors. To calibrate time-dependent variance in a beta-binomial model of T-cell clone differential abundance, blood repertoires from healthy donors were used as a training cohort. There were roughly 10 healthy donors in the training cohort, of whom 3 were female and 7 were male. On average the donors were around 44 years old, and their ages spanned 29 to 64 years. Whole blood from each healthy donor was obtained from a commercial supplier and was collected at three time points about 15 days apart. For immunosequencing, genomic DNA was extracted from whole blood that had not been sorted.

The immunoSEQ Assay, which uses bias-controlled multiplex PCR amplification of genomic DNA, was used to profile TCRbeta CDR3 regions. The paper's processing steps were these. The absolute abundance of each unique TCRbeta CDR3 region was quantified after sequences were collapsed and filtered. Differential abundance was tested with two models: a binomial (Fisher-equivalent) model and a beta-binomial model that adds time-dependent variance fitted from healthy donors. Any clone with fewer than 5 combined templates was excluded, and a clone was called differentially abundant if its Benjamini-Hochberg FDR was below 0.01. Using the form v = (b*log(k)+a)^2, the beta-binomial variance was modeled as a function of the total template count across the two samples. As stored in TCRdb, this immuneACCESS dataset retains in-frame rearrangements with V and J assigned. A fraction of the clones does not appear; measured against another copy, unresolved V genes explain less than half of the discrepancy, and the remainder lacks a known reason. The D gene and trimming were derived from the DNA, and the V and J assignments and clone size from that table. This sample has 65,000 to 95,000 clones in its table, and around 90% of those were observed once. The biggest ten clones account for around 7% of the sample.

The chain is assembled from TRBV5-1 and TRBJ2-7; the D assignment is uncertain and may be TRBD1 or TRBD2, with 7 bases supporting each. Sequenced sample: blood. This TCR was sampled from a person between 18 and 75 years old in good health. The DNA sequence follows: TGCGCCAGCAGCTTGGCGGGGGGACAGACCTACGAGCAGTACTTC. Its translation reads: CASSLAGGQTYEQYF.